Shown below are 29 T cell receptor beta chains from a single sample sequenced in a study of blood T cell repertoires in COVID-19. Produced via immunoSEQ multiplex PCR; TCRdb's table is partial and in-frame only. The repertoire includes some 200,000 clones, about nine tenths of them detected once, and about 2.3% sits in the top ten. The sample was PBMCs or T cells enriched from blood (not recorded which). These receptor sequences come from a young woman who had recovered from COVID-19.

The chain carries TRBV7-3 and TRBJ1-1; TRBD1 might be the D (5 bases). In germline, CDR1 is SGHTA, CDR2 FQGTGA. There are 15 residues in the CDR3. The V gene lost 2 bases and the J gene lost 1 base, with 11 bases spanning the gap. The CDR3 DNA reads TGTGCCAGCAGCTTATCCGGGGGGACGAACACTGAAGCTTTCTTT. Its protein product is CASSLSGGTNTEAFF.

This chain joins TRBV19 and TRBJ2-1; D is ambiguous. V shed 3 bases and J shed 6 bases, with 9 bases lying between them. The CDR3 has 13 amino acids. Germline lookup yields CDR1 LNHDA and CDR2 SQIVND (reference sequence). CDR3 amino acids: CASSIASGNEQFF. The CDR3 DNA sequence: TGTGCCAGTAGTATTGCTAGTGGCAATGAGCAGTTCTTC.

The table lists this clone with a few counts. This chain joins TRBV3-1 (or the pseudogene TRBV3-2) and TRBJ2-7; 15 bases are shared with TRBD2. With 4 bases clipped from V and 5 bases from J, the junction kept 9 bases outside the gene matches. This CDR3 region has 17 residues. CDR1 is LGHDT, CDR2 YNNKEL, per germline (reference sequence). The CDR3 DNA sequence: TGTGCCAGCAGCCCCGGACTAGCGGGGGGGTATTTGAACGAGCAGTACTTC. Protein product: CASSPGLAGGYLNEQYF.

This rearrangement joins TRBV27 to TRBJ1-6; D is ambiguous. The germline V and J ends were trimmed by 4 bases and 14 bases, with 18 bases remaining between them. The germline V gene has CDR1 MNHEY and CDR2 SMNVEV (reference sequence). The CDR3 spans 14 residues. The CDR3 DNA is TGTGCCAGCAGTTCCCTACAACTTGGGAGTTCCCTCCACTTT. Translating gives CASSSLQLGSSLHF.

This chain joins TRBV5-4 and TRBJ2-5; D is undetermined. V lost 2 bases and J lost 2, with 7 bases in between. This CDR3 is 13 amino acids long. Germline loops: CDR1 SGHNT, CDR2 YYREEE (reference sequence). The CDR3, as DNA: TGTGCCAGCAGCTTAACGAGACAAGAGACCCAGTACTTC. It encodes CASSLTRQETQYF.

This chain joins TRBV21-1 and TRBJ2-2; the DNA was not compared with TRBD2, the D call given in the table. TRBV21-1 is noted as a pseudogene. The CDR3 has 20 amino acids. The CDR3 coding sequence is TGTGCCAGCAGCCCTGAGAGAGGGCTAGCGGGAATTCCTTGGACCGGGGAGCTGTTTTTT. Translation gives CASSPERGLAGIPWTGELFF.

This chain joins TRBV5-6 and TRBJ1-2; D may be TRBD1 (5 bases). CDR1 SGHDT and CDR2 YYEEEE come from the germline V gene. CDR3 size: 17 residues. V shed 1 base and J shed 0 bases, with 16 bases lying between them. CDR3 region: CASSLSFIGGSNYGYTF. CDR3 DNA: TGTGCCAGCAGCTTGTCTTTCATCGGGGGATCTAACTATGGCTACACCTTC.

Only one count was recorded for this clone. The chain has TRBV28 and TRBJ1-6; D perhaps matches TRBD1 (5 bases). The CDR3 is 12 amino acids. V was trimmed by 5 bases and J by 10 bases, leaving 9 bases between them. The germline V gene encodes CDR1 MDHEN and CDR2 SYDVKM. CDR3 region: CASSLTVSPLHF. CDR3 nucleotide sequence: TGTGCCAGCAGTCTGACAGTCTCACCCCTCCACTTT.

This chain joins TRBV6-1 and TRBJ1-2; 9 bases line up with TRBD1. V lost 4 bases, J lost 0 bases, and 6 bases stayed unmatched. This CDR3 has 16 amino acids. Germline-derived CDR1 and CDR2 are MNHNS and SASEGT. The chain's CDR3 is CASSGTGEGANYGYTF. In DNA, the CDR3 is TGTGCCAGCAGTGGGACAGGGGAGGGAGCTAACTATGGCTACACCTTC.

The chain couples TRBV20-1 to TRBJ1-1, with no clear D. V lost 3 bases, J lost 8 bases, and 10 bases lay in between. The CDR3 runs 11 residues. CDR1 and CDR2 (germline): DFQATT, SNEGSKA (reference sequence). This chain's CDR3 is CSASRGSEAFF. As DNA, the CDR3 is TGCAGTGCTAGCCGGGGATCCGAAGCTTTCTTT.

The genes are TRBV11-2 and TRBJ1-4; D is perhaps TRBD1 (5 bases). Germline values: CDR1 SGHAT, CDR2 FQNNGV. The CDR3 has 15 amino acids. V lost 5 bases and J lost 0, with 10 bases in between. The CDR3 DNA follows: TGTGCCAGCAGCCAAGGGGTCGCAACTAATGAAAAACTGTTTTTT. Translating it yields CASSQGVATNEKLFF.

The gene calls are TRBV7-2 and TRBJ2-5, with a possible D match to TRBD1 (6 bases). The CDR3 sequence is 16 residues long. Trimming pared 5 bases from V and 5 bases from J, leaving 21 bases between. Germline CDR1 and CDR2: SGHTA and FQGNSA. Here the CDR3 DNA reads TGTGCCAGCAGCCCATTAGCCGGGACAACTGATGAGACCCAGTACTTC. Protein: CASSPLAGTTDETQYF.

The chain employs TRBV24-1 and TRBJ1-2; a weak D match, TRBD1 (6 bases). Germline CDR1 is KGHDR and CDR2 is SFDVKD. The CDR3 has 15 amino acids. The V and J ends lost 3 bases and 4 bases respectively, with 14 bases between them. The CDR3 region is CATSDETGISYGYTF. The DNA of the CDR3 is TGTGCCACCAGTGATGAAACAGGGATCTCCTATGGCTACACCTTC.

The chain combines TRBV7-6 with TRBJ2-3, with 13 positions matching TRBD2. Trimming at V came to 5 bases and at J to 3 bases, leaving 5 bases not matched to a gene. The CDR3 is made up of 16 amino acids. Germline CDR1 reads SGHVS; CDR2 reads FNYEAQ. For the CDR3, the DNA is TGTGCCAGCAGCCCACGGACTAGCGGGGGTACAGATACGCAGTATTTT. It yields the protein CASSPRTSGGTDTQYF. Together with reference TRBV7-6 and TRBJ2-3, the CDR3 gives the full variable domain: GAGVSQSPRYKVTKRGQDVALRCDPISGHVSLYWYRQALGQGPEFLTYFNYEAQQDKSGLPNDRFSAERPEGSISTLTIQRTEQRDSAMYRCASSPRTSGGTDTQYFGPGTRLTVL.

This clone has just one count. CDR3 residues: CASSWGRRRQETQYF. In DNA, the CDR3 is TGTGCCAGCAGCTGGGGGCGGCGGCGTCAAGAGACCCAGTACTTC. The genes are TRBV7-2 and TRBJ2-5, with a weak D call TRBD1 (6 bases). The V gene's germline CDR1 is SGHTA and CDR2 FQGNSA. Trimming pared 4 bases from V and 2 bases from J, leaving 14 bases between. This CDR3 region has 15 residues.

The chain combines TRBV9 with TRBJ1-2; D is undetermined. The CDR3 contains 12 residues. The ends were cut back, 0 bases at V and 6 bases at J, with 6 bases in the middle. Germline CDR1 and CDR2: SGDLS and YYNGEE. CDR3 DNA: TGTGCCAGCAGCGTAGGAGGGCATGGCTACACCTTC. Its protein is CASSVGGHGYTF.

This clone is a singleton in its sample. The chain employs TRBV9 and TRBJ2-1, with TRBD1 identical over 9 bases. V gave up 2 bases and J gave up 8 bases; unmatched junction bases: 5. From germline, CDR1 is SGDLS and CDR2 YYNGEE. The CDR3 consists of 14 residues. The CDR3 DNA reads TGTGCCAGCAGCGTCAGTACAGGGGGCGATGAGCAGTTCTTC. As protein: CASSVSTGGDEQFF. Filled out from reference TRBV9 and TRBJ2-1, the complete variable domain reads DSGVTQTPKHLITATGQRVTLRCSPRSGDLSVYWYQQSLDQGLQFLIQYYNGEERAKGNILERFSAQQFPDLHSELNLSSLELGDSALYFCASSVSTGGDEQFFGPGTRLTVL.

The genes are TRBV5-4 and TRBJ2-7; 7 nucleotides match TRBD1. Germline-derived CDR1 and CDR2 are SGHNT and YYREEE (reference sequence). The CDR3 covers 15 residues. V shed 0 bases, J shed 3 bases, and the junction held 6 bases outside the gene matches. Here the CDR3 DNA reads TGTGCCAGCAGCTTGGAGGCAGGGGGTAACTACGAGCAGTACTTC. Translating gives CASSLEAGGNYEQYF.

This sequence joins TRBV29-1 and TRBJ1-2, with TRBD1 as a possible D gene (6 bases). The V gene lost 7 bases and the J gene lost 3 bases, with 21 bases spanning the gap. CDR3 length equals 15 residues. CDR1 is SQVTM, CDR2 ANQGSEA, per germline. The CDR3 loop is CSAGTQAQGDYGYTF. CDR3 nucleotide sequence: TGCAGCGCCGGGACACAAGCTCAAGGGGACTATGGCTACACCTTC.

V usage is TRBV11-3 and J usage is TRBJ2-1; the match to TRBD2 covers 7 bases. V shed 6 bases, J shed 0 bases, and the junction held 8 bases outside the gene matches. The CDR3 contains 16 residues. Germline loops: CDR1 SGHNT, CDR2 YENEEA. The CDR3 region has the DNA TGTGCCAGCAGACCAGGGAGGGGAAGCTCCTACAATGAGCAGTTCTTC. This gives the protein CASRPGRGSSYNEQFF.

This rearrangement joins TRBV19 to TRBJ1-1; D is uncertain. Trimming shortened V by 8 bases and J by 9 bases, and 16 bases separated the two germline ends. CDR3 length equals 12 residues. Germline values: CDR1 LNHDA, CDR2 SQIVND (reference sequence). CDR3 in DNA: TGTGCCAGTGGTGATACGGGGAGAAAAGCTTTCTTT. Residues: CASGDTGRKAFF.

This clone has a handful of counts. CDR3 sequence reads: CASSRDPAVTTDTQYF. CDR3 DNA sequence: TGTGCCAGCAGTCGAGACCCAGCGGTAACCACAGATACGCAGTATTTT. The chain links TRBV6-4 to TRBJ2-3, with D possibly TRBD2 on 5 matching bases. This CDR3 is built from 16 residues. Germline V lookup: CDR1 MRHNA, CDR2 SNTAGT. The germline V and J ends were trimmed by 5 bases and 2 bases, with 17 bases remaining between them.

The rearrangement uses TRBV5-1 and TRBJ2-7, with 11 bases lining up with TRBD2. The J segment lost 0 bases and the V segment lost 4 bases, leaving 6 bases of the junction unmatched. This CDR3 has 16 amino acids. Germline loops: CDR1 SGHRS, CDR2 YFSETQ. CDR3 DNA sequence: TGCGCCAGCAGCATAGGGACTAGCGGCTACTCCTACGAGCAGTACTTC. Protein sequence: CASSIGTSGYSYEQYF.

The sample holds a few counts of this clone. This chain uses TRBV4-1 with TRBJ2-7; 9 bases are shared with TRBD1. Germline V gene lookup returns CDR1 MGHRA and CDR2 YSYEKL. The trim removed 0 bases at V and 2 bases at J, leaving 5 bases unmatched. The CDR3 has 16 residues. The chain's CDR3 is CASSQDWGQGTYEQYF. In nucleotides, the CDR3 is TGCGCCAGCAGCCAAGATTGGGGACAGGGTACCTACGAGCAGTACTTC.

This chain joins TRBV29-1 and TRBJ2-7; TRBD2 is a possible D gene (5 bases). Germline loops: CDR1 SQVTM, CDR2 ANQGSEA. CDR3 size: 12 residues. V was cut by 4 bases and J by 0 bases, with 7 bases left in between. The CDR3 region has the DNA TGCAGCGTTGTGGGGAGCTCCTACGAGCAGTACTTC. Translation: CSVVGSSYEQYF.

The rearrangement links TRBV18 to TRBJ1-1; no clear D. Trimming removed 2 bases at V and 1 base at J, with 8 bases between. Germline loops: CDR1 KGHSH, CDR2 LQKENI. CDR3 length equals 14 residues. The CDR3 sequence: CASSPSARNTEAFF. The CDR3 nucleotides read TGTGCCAGCTCACCATCCGCTAGGAACACTGAAGCTTTCTTT.

This clone was picked up a small number of times. The gene calls are TRBV9 and TRBJ2-2; 10 positions match TRBD2. The CDR3 length is 17 residues. V was clipped by 3 bases and J by 10 bases; unmatched bases: 15. Per the germline V gene, CDR1 is SGDLS and CDR2 is YYNGEE. CDR3 sequence reads: CASSGPGTSDTREELFF. For the CDR3, the DNA is TGTGCCAGCAGCGGCCCAGGGACTAGCGATACCCGCGAGGAGCTGTTTTTT.

The CDR3 here is CASSRGQHREAFF. In nucleotides, the CDR3 is TGTGCCAGCAGCCGGGGACAGCACCGTGAAGCTTTCTTT. The J gene is TRBJ1-1, the V gene TRBV6-5; 7 positions agree with TRBD1. Germline CDR1 MNHEY, CDR2 SVGAGI. This CDR3 is built from 13 residues. V lost 6 bases and J lost 7; bases outside the gene matches: 8.

The DNA of the CDR3 is TGTGCCAGCAGCTCCACCCCGGGTGGCGAGCAGTACTTC. This gives the protein CASSSTPGGEQYF. The V and J genes are TRBV7-2 and TRBJ2-7; D is ambiguous. The germline gives CDR1 SGHTA, CDR2 FQGNSA. The CDR3 runs 13 residues. V shed 4 bases and J shed 6 bases, with 13 bases lying between them.